This record concerns one T cell receptor (beta chain) sequence. Germline CDR1 LGHNA, CDR2 YSLEER. J lost 2 bases, V lost 4 bases, and 5 bases had no gene match. The CDR3 sequence is 17 residues long. The data derive from a study of cytomegalovirus exposure and HLA in healthy donors. PCR primers comprised 60 Vbeta and 13 Jbeta primers. Only in-frame clones appear in the TCRdb table, and some are missing; sequencing was by immunoSEQ multiplex PCR. The sample carries some 190,000 clones, around 80% recorded once. The rearrangement uses TRBV4-3 and TRBJ2-3; 14 bases are a match to TRBD2. The sequencing input was PBMCs. The TCR comes from a boy between 2 and 10 years old in good health and CMV-seronegative. CDR3 sequence reads: CASSRGLAGGVTDTQYF. The CDR3 DNA follows: TGCGCCAGCAGCCGCGGACTAGCGGGGGGTGTCACAGATACGCAGTATTTT.